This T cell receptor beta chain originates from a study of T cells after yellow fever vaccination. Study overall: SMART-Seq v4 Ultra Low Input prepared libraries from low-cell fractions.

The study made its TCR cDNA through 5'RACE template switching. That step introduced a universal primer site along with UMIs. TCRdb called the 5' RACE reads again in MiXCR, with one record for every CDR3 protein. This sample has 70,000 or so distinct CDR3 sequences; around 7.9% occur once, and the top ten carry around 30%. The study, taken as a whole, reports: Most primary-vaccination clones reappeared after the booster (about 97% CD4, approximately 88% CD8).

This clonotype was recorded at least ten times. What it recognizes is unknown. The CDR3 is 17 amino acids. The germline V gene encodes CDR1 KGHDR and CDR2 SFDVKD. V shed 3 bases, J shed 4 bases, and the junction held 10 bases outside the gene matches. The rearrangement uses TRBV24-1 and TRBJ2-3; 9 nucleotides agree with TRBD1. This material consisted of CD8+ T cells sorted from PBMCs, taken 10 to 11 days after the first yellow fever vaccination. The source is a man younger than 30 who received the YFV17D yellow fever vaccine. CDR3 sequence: CATSDPLTGGVADTQYF. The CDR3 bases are TGTGCCACCAGTGATCCGTTGACAGGGGGGGTTGCAGATACGCAGTATTTT.